This T cell receptor (beta chain) was sequenced in a study of spatial heterogeneity in lung cancer (dated by TCRdb to 2018 to 2020). Background for the entire study: More beta-chain than alpha-chain transcripts were consistently detected, likely reflecting higher beta-chain transcript abundance. In the raw uncorrected reads, each unique combination of TCR and UMI appeared on average more than ten times. The study quantitatively compared TCR alpha and beta repertoires across multiple tumor regions, matched nontumor lung and blood in non-small cell lung cancer. Nonsynonymous mutation counts, determined by whole-exome sequencing of tumor tissue, were related to TCR repertoire features. At surgery, both alpha and beta chains were TCR-sequenced in about 200 tumor regions, fewer than 85 matched nontumor lung samples and some 58 PBMC samples.

The time point label for this specimen denotes: sample taken at primary tumor resection. Samples were obtained from about 75 patients with early-stage, untreated non-small cell lung cancer from the lung TRACERx cohort. Whole RNA extracted from tumor and nontumor lung tissue, or from cryopreserved PBMC samples, was used for TCR sequencing without cell sorting. Only patients with enough RNA available from two or more tumor regions were chosen for TCR sequencing. The library came from 5' RACE. This sample was sequenced with a NextSeq 500. To allow correction of PCR and sequencing errors, the TCR library protocol tagged every TCR cDNA molecule with a unique molecular identifier. Under the source paper's analysis protocol: TCR identification, UMI-based error correction and CDR3 extraction were all carried out with Decombinator tools. Expanded TCRs were defined as those above a frequency of 2 per 1,000, corresponding to the top 1% of the tumor frequency distribution. Renyi diversity was computed with the R vegan package after each repertoire had been subsampled 100 times to 5,000 TCRs. CDR3 similarity networks were built from amino acid triplet string-kernel similarity, with CDR3s being connected when pairwise similarity was above 0.82. TCRdb trimmed public reads at Q25 via fastp, called clones via MiXCR and kept in-frame beta chains. Every entry covers one CDR3 protein and lists the most common genes and DNA from its rows. TCRdb, rather than the study authors, made the V and J calls. The sample table contains 9,500 to 12,000 distinct CDR3 sequences; only one count was recorded for around 6% of them. The ten largest make up roughly 28% of the sample.

Study-level results and caveats: Confirming at a functional level the hypothesis that regional TCRs recognize regional mutations was considered to require additional single-cell paired TCR alpha and beta sequencing. Ubiquitous expanded tumor TCRs showed up in blood more often at tumor resection than at routine follow-up.

This clonotype is judged medium-sized (0.01 to 0.1%). The antigen this receptor binds is unknown. Base qualities are not recorded, but no much larger clone differs from it by a single base. Inclusive of the bounding cysteine and phenylalanine, the CDR3 is 15 residues long. Kept here is only the CDR3 DNA, which spans 45 bases and is read in frame from base 1. Reading the germline V gene gives CDR1 MDHEN and CDR2 SYDVKM. V is cut by 2 bases and J by 2 bases, and the space between the germline ends is 11 bases. The rearrangement joined TRBV28 to TRBJ2-3, with the D call tentatively TRBD1 or TRBD2, each fitting 5 bases. This TCR was sampled from a male donor with early-stage non-small cell lung cancer. The input for sequencing was PBMCs, taken at surgery. The DNA reads TGTGCCAGCAGTTTACCCCCGGGGCCCACAGATACGCAGTATTTT. The translation is CASSLPPGPTDTQYF.